There are many counts of the clone carrying this T cell receptor beta chain. The antigen is undetermined. The entry originates in a study of regulatory T cells in long-lasting Graves disease. Across the study: Under 3 months of antithyroid drugs had been taken by newly diagnosed Graves' patients.

Time point specified: newly diagnosed GD, antithyroid drugs for less than 3 months. Preparation of the TCR library used RNA extracted from PBMCs. The germline V gene has CDR1 LGHDT and CDR2 YNNKEL (reference sequence). V was cut by 4 bases and J by 0 bases, with 22 bases left in between. The CDR3 has 18 residues. In building TCR beta libraries, iRepertoire HTBI primers were used together with Arm-PCR of CDR3 regions. Original data processing: Spanning all samples, the identified segments comprised approximately 60 TRBV and around 15 TRBJ. TCRdb re-analysed the multiplex PCR reads in MiXCR, keeping a single row per CDR3 protein. The V and J calls and clone size come from TCRdb's table, not from the authors' own analysis. The sample has fewer than 400,000 distinct CDR3 sequences, about a sixth seen once. Study-level findings and limits: Thyroid tissue went unstudied; only peripheral blood was examined.

The rearrangement joins TRBV3-1 to TRBJ2-7; TRBD1 is a possible D gene (5 bases). The TCR was taken from a female donor with Graves disease. The source material was peripheral blood mononuclear cells (PBMCs), sampled at new diagnosis, from a patient treated with antithyroid drugs. Written as DNA, the CDR3 is TGTGCCAGCAGCCTTTCCATTAGTGGCAGGGTAAGCTCCTACGAGCAGTACTTC. This encodes CASSLSISGRVSSYEQYF.